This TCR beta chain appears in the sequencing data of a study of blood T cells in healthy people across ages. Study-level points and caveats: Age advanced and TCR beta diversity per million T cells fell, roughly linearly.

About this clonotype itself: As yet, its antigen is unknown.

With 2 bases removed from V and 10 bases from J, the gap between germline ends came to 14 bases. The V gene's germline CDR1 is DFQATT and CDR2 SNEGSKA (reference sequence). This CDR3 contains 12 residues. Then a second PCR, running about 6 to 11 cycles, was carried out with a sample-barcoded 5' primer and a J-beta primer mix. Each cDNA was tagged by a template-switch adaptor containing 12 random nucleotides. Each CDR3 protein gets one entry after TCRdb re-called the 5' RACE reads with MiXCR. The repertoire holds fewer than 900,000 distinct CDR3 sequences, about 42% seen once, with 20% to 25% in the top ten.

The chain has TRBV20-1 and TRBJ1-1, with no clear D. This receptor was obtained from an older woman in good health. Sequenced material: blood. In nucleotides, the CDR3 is TGCAGTGCTAGAATGCCTACAACAGCAGCTTTCTTT. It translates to CSARMPTTAAFF.